This TCR beta chain derives from a study of circulating CD8 cells and anti-PD-1 response in melanoma. CDR1 MDHEN and CDR2 SYDVKM come from the germline V gene. The CDR3 consists of 14 residues. The V end was cut by 4 bases, the J end by 5 bases, with 11 bases between. This clonotype ranks as medium-sized. From live CD3+CD8+TCRalphabeta+ cells, four PD-1 and/or TIGIT subsets were sorted. The QIAseq Immune Repertoire TCR panel built the libraries from roughly 15 ng of total RNA. MiXCR, applied by TCRdb to the reads, yields one record per CDR3 protein. The sample includes under 250 distinct CDR3 sequences, approximately 9.9% of them seen just once.

The rearrangement links TRBV28 to TRBJ2-2; D possibly corresponds to TRBD2 (6 bases). Specimen: CD8+ T cells from PBMCs, collected at baseline or after one month of anti-PD-1 therapy (not recorded which). This TCR came from a human donor with melanoma. The CDR3 nucleotides read TGTGCCAGCAGTTCGCTAGCGACGACCGGGGAGCTGTTTTTT. Protein product: CASSSLATTGELFF.